Described below is a single T cell receptor beta chain sequence and its context. This record belongs to a study of blood T cell repertoires in COVID-19. Overall study: Samples came from the United States, Italy and Spain, spanning acute and convalescent COVID-19. The cDNA or gDNA used as material had been derived from T cells, B-cell-depleted T cells, or PBMCs.

In Seattle, patients joined the study during active infection and were tracked longitudinally. In the original workflow: Estimated nucleated cell counts came from reference gene primer amplification. Clones were read by immunoSEQ multiplex PCR, and TCRdb kept only the in-frame ones, dropping some. D and trimming were read from the DNA, whereas the V and J calls and clone size are those reported in that table. The repertoire holds 200,000 to 250,000 clones, with around 86% as singletons. Germline CDR1 is SGHTA and CDR2 is FQGNSA. V gave up 5 bases and J gave up 3 bases; unmatched junction bases: 8. The CDR3 spans 15 residues.

Material for sequencing was peripheral blood. This clonotype was obtained from an elderly woman with COVID-19, enrolled during active disease. V usage is TRBV7-2 and J usage is TRBJ2-7; TRBD1 aligns across 9 bases. CDR3 in amino acids: CASSDGGTGFYEQYF. The DNA of the CDR3 is TGTGCCAGCAGCGATGGCGGGACAGGGTTCTACGAGCAGTACTTC.